This T cell receptor (beta chain) was documented in a study of shared clonotypes between healthy human individuals. Study results and caveats: Genetic and exposure-history diversity was limited by the small donor number.

This was a deep-level run. For each subset, genomic DNA was distributed in equal portions over several immunoSEQ plates. Only in-frame clones appear in the TCRdb table, and some are missing; sequencing was by immunoSEQ multiplex PCR. The sample has roughly 450,000 clones, 79% seen once; the top ten hold roughly 13%. Genomic DNA, for the unsorted samples, came from tens of millions of PBMCs. The table lists this clone with a few counts. Its antigen remains unidentified. V was shortened by 1 base and J by 3 bases, with 25 bases between the two germline ends. This CDR3 is 19 amino acids long. This clonotype originated in a woman between 40 and 50 years old in good health. Some clones in this sample may be carry-over from other donors' samples. The sample comprised PBMCs. This chain joins TRBV23-1 and TRBJ2-7; possible D gene TRBD2, 6 bases. TRBV23-1 counts as an open reading frame of uncertain function. For the CDR3, the DNA is TGCGCCAGCAGTCAATTAACGGACAACTGCTGGGAGGTCGGCTACGAGCAGTACTTC. Its translation: CASSQLTDNCWEVGYEQYF.